Below are 10 T cell receptor beta chains sequenced from a single sample in a study of Graves' ophthalmopathy and Graves' hyperthyroidism. Scientists amplified the TCR beta CDR3 regions from RNA transcripts. Scientists carried out first-round RT-PCR using HTBI primers and then a second-round multiplex PCR. TCRdb re-called the multiplex PCR reads through MiXCR, storing one row per CDR3 protein. The sample contains about 500,000 distinct CDR3 sequences, roughly 39% of which appear only once. Sequences were obtained from peripheral blood or thyroid tissue (not recorded which). Receptors originate from an adult man with Graves' hyperthyroidism.

This clonotype came up a few times. The chain has TRBV7-9 and TRBJ1-2; the D gene is possibly TRBD1 (5 bases). This CDR3 is built from 14 residues. V gave up 1 base and J gave up 7 bases, with 13 bases separating them. Germline V gene data show CDR1 as SEHNR and CDR2 as FQNEAQ (reference sequence). CDR3 sequence reads: CASSLEAGRGGYTF. The CDR3, as DNA: TGTGCCAGCAGCTTAGAAGCAGGGAGAGGTGGCTACACCTTC.

This chain links TRBV7-9 with TRBJ2-7, with 9 bases matching TRBD1. With the DNA end fitting TRBJ2-5 better, the J assignment may be wrong. The CDR3 sequence is 15 residues long. Germline assignment: CDR1 SEHNR and CDR2 FQNEAQ (reference sequence). For the CDR3, the DNA is TGTGCCAGCAGCTTCCGGGACAGGGCGGCGGAGACCCAGTACTTC. This encodes CASSFRDRAAETQYF.

V and J are TRBV9 and TRBJ2-7; perhaps D is TRBD1 or TRBD2 (5 bases each). V gave up 0 bases and J gave up 9 bases, with 16 bases separating them. The CDR3 consists of 14 residues. Germline V gene lookup returns CDR1 SGDLS and CDR2 YYNGEE. DNA for the CDR3: TGTGCCAGCAGCGTAGACGGGAAGGGGATGGGGCAGTACTTC. Translating gives CASSVDGKGMGQYF.

The chain employs TRBV12-3 or TRBV12-4 and TRBJ2-2; TRBD1 might be the D (6 bases). The CDR3 spans 15 residues. The ends were cut back, 7 bases at V and 4 bases at J, with 16 bases in the middle. The CDR3 protein is CASTQGGTFTGELFF. The CDR3 nucleotides are TGTGCCAGCACTCAAGGGGGTACTTTCACCGGGGAGCTGTTTTTT.

This clonotype occurred many times. This chain connects TRBV9 to TRBJ1-1; 7 nucleotides agree with TRBD1. The junction had 7 bases not matched to a gene; V was cut back by 3 bases and J by 2 bases. CDR1 and CDR2 from the germline V gene are SGDLS and YYNGEE. The CDR3 spans 15 residues. CDR3 region: CASSAAGTANTEAFF. CDR3 bases: TGTGCCAGCAGCGCCGCTGGGACAGCTAACACTGAAGCTTTCTTT.

This clonotype has a count of ten or more. This sequence joins TRBV6-6 and TRBJ1-2; 7 bases match TRBD1. Germline loops: CDR1 MNHNY, CDR2 SVGAGI (reference sequence). CDR3 length: 12 amino acids. V was pared by 6 bases and J by 7 bases, with 5 bases of the junction left unmatched. In nucleotides, the CDR3 is TGTGCCAGCAGCCGACAGGGCCCTGGCTACACCTTC. Encoded protein: CASSRQGPGYTF.

As to this clonotype: The conserved phenylalanine or tryptophan is not found at the CDR3 terminus, so this likely reflects a read error. The DNA is left out, because the CDR3 cannot be placed on it with certainty; the CDR3 is given as TCRdb lists it. The V and J genes are TRBV20-1 and TRBJ2-5; the D call of TRBD2 is as the table states it, not checked on the DNA. Germline values: CDR1 DFQATT, CDR2 SNEGSKA (reference sequence). The CDR3 spans 10 residues, counting both ends. CDR3 sequence: CSARERQGPL.

This clonotype appeared many times. The chain has TRBV7-9 and TRBJ2-6; 9 bases match TRBD1. The CDR3 contains 20 residues. J was trimmed by 0 bases and V by 5 bases; bases with no gene match: 14. CDR1 and CDR2 (germline): SEHNR, FQNEAQ (reference sequence). The CDR3 is CASSPTPWGTGNSGANVLTF. The CDR3 bases are TGTGCCAGCAGCCCCACCCCCTGGGGGACAGGGAACTCTGGGGCCAACGTCCTGACTTTC.

The chain is built from TRBV5-5 and TRBJ2-7; D might be TRBD1 (5 bases). V was pared by 7 bases and J by 4 bases, with 33 bases between. The CDR3 loop spans 19 amino acids. CDR1 and CDR2 (germline): SGHKS, YYEKEE (reference sequence). CDR3 amino acids: CASSPVGTGFTGPVYEQYF. CDR3 coding DNA: TGTGCCAGCTCACCAGTTGGCACAGGTTTTACCGGGCCAGTATACGAGCAGTACTTC.

This clonotype has only a few counts. The chain joins TRBV7-9 to TRBJ2-7; D unclear. Germline-derived CDR1 and CDR2 are SEHNR and FQNEAQ (reference sequence). The CDR3 totals 14 residues. V was cut by 1 base and J by 5 bases, with 12 bases left in between. The chain's CDR3 is CASSLGWVPDEQYF. CDR3 bases: TGTGCCAGCAGCTTAGGTTGGGTACCGGACGAGCAGTACTTC.